Presented here are 11 T cell receptor beta chains from one specimen sequenced in a study of T cells in Graves' hyperthyroidism and ophthalmopathy. Amplification yielded TCR beta CDR3 regions, with RNA transcripts as the source. Primed by the HTBI set, a first-round RT-PCR was run on the TCR CDR3. A single record per CDR3 protein comes from TCRdb applying MiXCR to the multiplex PCR reads. This sample has around 420,000 distinct CDR3 sequences, with roughly 14% found just once. The source material was blood. These receptors were obtained from a young woman with Graves' hyperthyroidism.

In its sample, this clonotype was seen many times. This sequence joins TRBV20-1 and TRBJ2-7; TRBD2 agrees at 13 bases. This CDR3 comprises 15 residues. V dropped 5 bases and J dropped 2; count of bases not matched to a gene: 6. Germline values: CDR1 DFQATT, CDR2 SNEGSKA (reference sequence). The CDR3 protein is CSASTSGRGTYEQYF. DNA for the CDR3: TGCAGTGCTTCAACTAGCGGGAGGGGTACCTACGAGCAGTACTTC.

The V and J genes are TRBV5-4 and TRBJ2-5; D is possibly TRBD2 (5 bases). Germline V gene data show CDR1 as SGHNT and CDR2 as YYREEE (reference sequence). The ends were cut back, 2 bases at V and 3 bases at J, with 8 bases in the middle. This CDR3 spans 13 amino acids. The CDR3 loop reads CASSFPGKETQYF. The CDR3 nucleotides read TGTGCCAGCAGCTTCCCGGGGAAAGAGACCCAGTACTTC.

This clonotype occurred many times. The chain has TRBV20-1 and TRBJ1-5, with 7 bases matching TRBD1. V lost 6 bases to trimming and J lost 3 bases; unmatched junction nucleotides: 8. The germline gives CDR1 DFQATT, CDR2 SNEGSKA (reference sequence). CDR3 length: 14 residues. CDR3 bases: TGCAGTGCCGGGGACAGCCTAAACAATCAGCCCCAGCATTTT. The encoded protein is CSAGDSLNNQPQHF.

This clonotype occurred a few times. V is TRBV15 and J is TRBJ1-4; D is undetermined. V was trimmed by 3 bases and J by 5 bases, leaving 4 bases between them. Germline CDR1 and CDR2: LNHNV and YYDKDF (reference sequence). This CDR3 is built from 12 residues. CDR3 coding DNA: TGTGCCACCAGCAGGGTAAATGAAAAACTGTTTTTT. Protein product: CATSRVNEKLFF.

This clonotype was seen at least ten times. The chain employs TRBV19 and TRBJ1-1; perhaps TRBD1 as D (5 bases). CDR1 and CDR2 (germline): LNHDA, SQIVND (reference sequence). The CDR3 contains 16 residues. V lost 2 bases to trimming and J lost 0 bases, with 13 bases between them. The CDR3 nucleotides are TGTGCCAGTAGTATAAGCAGGGCCAAAGTGAACACTGAAGCTTTCTTT. It encodes CASSISRAKVNTEAFF.

This clonotype has at least ten counts. This rearrangement joins TRBV2 to TRBJ1-2; D ambiguous. Per the germline V gene, CDR1 is SNHLY and CDR2 is FYNNEI. The length of the CDR3 is 12 residues. The V end was cut by 7 bases, the J end by 3 bases, with 9 bases between. The CDR3 sequence is CASTGQYYGYTF. The CDR3 region has the DNA TGTGCCAGCACCGGGCAGTACTATGGCTACACCTTC.

The table lists this clonotype with many counts. The CDR3 DNA sequence: TGTGCCAGCAGCCGGACTAGCGGTTACGAGCAGTACTTC. As protein: CASSRTSGYEQYF. This chain joins TRBV7-2 and TRBJ2-7; 10 nucleotides match TRBD2. V gave up 5 bases and J gave up 4 bases; unmatched junction bases: 2. This CDR3 contains 13 residues. Germline CDR1 SGHTA, CDR2 FQGNSA.

This clonotype has ten or more counts. At one boundary the junction diverges from the germline segment, which might be a read error. The chain links TRBV2 to TRBJ2-7; D uncertain. Germline lookup yields CDR1 SNHLY and CDR2 FYNNEI. CDR3 length: 14 amino acids. The CDR3, as DNA: TGTGCCAGCAGTGAAAGAGGATCCACCTACGGGCAGTACTTC. Residues: CASSERGSTYGQYF.

The chain is built from TRBV12-3 or TRBV12-4 and TRBJ2-5; 7 bases fit TRBD1. Germline trimming cut 5 bases from V and 1 base from J; bases unmatched to any gene: 22. The CDR3 covers 20 residues. CDR3 loop: CASSLTAGDRTPRGQETQYF. The CDR3 DNA sequence: TGTGCCAGCAGTCTGACCGCCGGGGACAGAACTCCTCGGGGCCAAGAGACCCAGTACTTC.

This clonotype appeared many times. The rearrangement uses TRBV29-1 and TRBJ2-7; 10 bases fit TRBD1. Germline V gene sequence: CDR1 SQVTM, CDR2 ANQGSEA. Unmatched junction bases numbered 4, after V lost 0 bases and J lost 2 bases. This CDR3 is 15 amino acids long. This chain's CDR3 is CSVEDRDRGAYEQYF. The CDR3 bases are TGCAGCGTTGAAGATCGGGACAGGGGAGCCTACGAGCAGTACTTC.

This clonotype was detected ten times or more. The rearrangement links TRBV12-3 or TRBV12-4 to TRBJ1-3, with D perhaps matching TRBD1 (6 bases). With 4 bases removed from V and 0 bases from J, the gap between germline ends came to 13 bases. This CDR3 has 16 residues. CDR3 region: CASSWTAALSGNTIYF. For the CDR3, the DNA is TGTGCCAGCAGTTGGACAGCCGCACTCTCTGGAAACACCATATATTTT.